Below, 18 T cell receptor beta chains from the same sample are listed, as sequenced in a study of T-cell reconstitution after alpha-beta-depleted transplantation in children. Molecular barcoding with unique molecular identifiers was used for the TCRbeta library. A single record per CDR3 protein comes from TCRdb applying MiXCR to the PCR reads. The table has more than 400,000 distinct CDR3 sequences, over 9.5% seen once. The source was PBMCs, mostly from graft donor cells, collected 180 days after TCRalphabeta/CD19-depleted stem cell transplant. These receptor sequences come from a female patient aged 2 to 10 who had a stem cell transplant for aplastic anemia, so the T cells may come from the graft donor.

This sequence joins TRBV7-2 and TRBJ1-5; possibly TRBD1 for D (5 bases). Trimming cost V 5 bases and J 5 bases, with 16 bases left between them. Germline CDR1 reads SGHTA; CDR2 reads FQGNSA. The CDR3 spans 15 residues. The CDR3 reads CASSLGPSFHQPQHF. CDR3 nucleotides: TGTGCCAGCAGCCTGGGACCCTCGTTCCATCAGCCCCAGCATTTT. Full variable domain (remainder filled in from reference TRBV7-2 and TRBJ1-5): GAGVSQSPSNKVTEKGKDVELRCDPISGHTALYWYRQSLGQGLEFLIYFQGNSAPDKSGLPSDRFSAERTGGSVSTLTIQRTQQEDSAVYLCASSLGPSFHQPQHFGDGTRLSIL.

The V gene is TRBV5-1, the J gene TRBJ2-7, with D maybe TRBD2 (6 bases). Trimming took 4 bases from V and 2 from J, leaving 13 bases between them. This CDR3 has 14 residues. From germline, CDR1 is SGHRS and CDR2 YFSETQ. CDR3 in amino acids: CASSPRDGAYEQYF. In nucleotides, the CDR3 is TGCGCCAGCAGCCCGCGGGACGGAGCCTACGAGCAGTACTTC.

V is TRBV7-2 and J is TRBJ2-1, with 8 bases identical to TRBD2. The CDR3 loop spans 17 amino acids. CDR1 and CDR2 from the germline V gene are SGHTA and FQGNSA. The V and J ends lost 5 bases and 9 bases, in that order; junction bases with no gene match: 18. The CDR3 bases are TGTGCCAGCAGCCCCGGGTCGGGTAGCGGGATCTTGTTTGAGCAGTTCTTC. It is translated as CASSPGSGSGILFEQFF.

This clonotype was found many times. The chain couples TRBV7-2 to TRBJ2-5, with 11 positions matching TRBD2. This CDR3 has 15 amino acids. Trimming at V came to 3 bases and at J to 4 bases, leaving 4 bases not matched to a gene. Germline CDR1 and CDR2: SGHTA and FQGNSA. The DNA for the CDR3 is TGTGCCAGCAGCTTTACTAGCGGGAGTATAGAGACCCAGTACTTC. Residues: CASSFTSGSIETQYF.

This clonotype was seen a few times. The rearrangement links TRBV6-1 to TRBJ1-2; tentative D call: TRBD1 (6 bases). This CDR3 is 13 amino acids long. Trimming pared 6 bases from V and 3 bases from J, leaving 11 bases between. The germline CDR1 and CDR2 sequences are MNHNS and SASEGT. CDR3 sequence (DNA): TGTGCCAGCAGCCACACAGGGTACTATGGCTACACCTTC. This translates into CASSHTGYYGYTF.

The CDR3 sequence: CASSQDKFGTGAIYEQYF. The DNA for the CDR3 is TGTGCCAGCAGCCAAGATAAGTTCGGGACAGGGGCCATATACGAGCAGTACTTC. The chain is built from TRBV4-2 and TRBJ2-7; 10 nucleotides agree with TRBD1. V was clipped by 0 bases and J by 4 bases; unmatched bases: 12. There are 18 residues in the CDR3. Germline CDR1 LGHNA, CDR2 YNFKEQ.

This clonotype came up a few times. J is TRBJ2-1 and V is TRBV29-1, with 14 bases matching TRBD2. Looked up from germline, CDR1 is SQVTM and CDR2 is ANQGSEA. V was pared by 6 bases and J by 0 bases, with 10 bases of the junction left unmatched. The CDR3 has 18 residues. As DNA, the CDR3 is TGCAGCGTGGAGGGACTAGCGGGAGAGGGGAGCTCCTACAATGAGCAGTTCTTC. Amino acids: CSVEGLAGEGSSYNEQFF.

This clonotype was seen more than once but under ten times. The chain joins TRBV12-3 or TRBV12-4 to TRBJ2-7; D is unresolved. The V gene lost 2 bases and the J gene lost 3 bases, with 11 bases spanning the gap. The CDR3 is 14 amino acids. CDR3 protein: CASSLKDGRYEQYF. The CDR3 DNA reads TGTGCCAGCAGTTTAAAGGACGGACGCTACGAGCAGTACTTC.

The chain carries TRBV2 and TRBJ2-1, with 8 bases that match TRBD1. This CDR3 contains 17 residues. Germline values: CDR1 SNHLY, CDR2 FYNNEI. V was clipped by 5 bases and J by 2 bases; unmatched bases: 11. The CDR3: CASSQRGTGFTYNEQFF. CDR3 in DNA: TGTGCCAGCAGTCAAAGGGGGACAGGCTTCACCTACAATGAGCAGTTCTTC.

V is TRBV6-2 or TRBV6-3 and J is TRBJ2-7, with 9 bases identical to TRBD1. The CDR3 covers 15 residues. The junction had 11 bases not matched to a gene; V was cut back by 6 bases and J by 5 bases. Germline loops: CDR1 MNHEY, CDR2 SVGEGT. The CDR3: CASRRAGTGSHEQYF. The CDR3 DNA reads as TGTGCCAGCAGACGGGCCGGGACAGGGAGCCACGAGCAGTACTTC.

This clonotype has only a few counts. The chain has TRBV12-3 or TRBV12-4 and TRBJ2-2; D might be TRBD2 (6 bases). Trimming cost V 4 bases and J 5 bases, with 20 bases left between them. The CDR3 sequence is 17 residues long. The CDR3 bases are TGTGCCAGCAGTTCGCCCCCGGGACTGACACGAACCGGGGAGCTGTTTTTT. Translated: CASSSPPGLTRTGELFF.

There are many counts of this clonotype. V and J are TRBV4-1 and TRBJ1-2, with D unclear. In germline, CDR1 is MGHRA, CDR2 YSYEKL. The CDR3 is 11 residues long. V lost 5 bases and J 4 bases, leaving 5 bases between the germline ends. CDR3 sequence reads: CASSEPYGYTF. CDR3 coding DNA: TGCGCCAGCAGCGAGCCCTATGGCTACACCTTC.

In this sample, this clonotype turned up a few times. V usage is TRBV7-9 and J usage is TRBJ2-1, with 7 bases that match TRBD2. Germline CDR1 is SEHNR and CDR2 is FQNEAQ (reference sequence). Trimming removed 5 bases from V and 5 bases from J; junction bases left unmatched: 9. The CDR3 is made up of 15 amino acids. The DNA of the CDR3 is TGTGCCAGCAGCCCTAGCGGTCAGGGAAACAATGAGCAGTTCTTC. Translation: CASSPSGQGNNEQFF.

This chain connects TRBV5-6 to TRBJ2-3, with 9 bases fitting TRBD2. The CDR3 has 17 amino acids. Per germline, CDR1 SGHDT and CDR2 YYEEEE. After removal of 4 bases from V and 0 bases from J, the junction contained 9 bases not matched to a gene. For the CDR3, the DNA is TGTGCCAGCAGCCAAGGGATGACTAGCGGTAGCACAGATACGCAGTATTTT. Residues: CASSQGMTSGSTDTQYF. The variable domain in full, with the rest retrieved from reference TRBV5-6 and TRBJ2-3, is DAGVTQSPTHLIKTRGQQVTLRCSPKSGHDTVSWYQQALGQGPQFIFQYYEEEERQRGNFPDRFSGHQFPNYSSELNVNALLLGDSALYLCASSQGMTSGSTDTQYFGPGTRLTVL.

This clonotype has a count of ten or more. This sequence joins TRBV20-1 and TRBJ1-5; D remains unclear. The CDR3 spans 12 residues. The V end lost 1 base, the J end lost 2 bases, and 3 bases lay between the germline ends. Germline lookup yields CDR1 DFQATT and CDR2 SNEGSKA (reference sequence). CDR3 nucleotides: TGCAGTGCTAGAGGGGGCAATCAGCCCCAGCATTTT. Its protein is CSARGGNQPQHF.

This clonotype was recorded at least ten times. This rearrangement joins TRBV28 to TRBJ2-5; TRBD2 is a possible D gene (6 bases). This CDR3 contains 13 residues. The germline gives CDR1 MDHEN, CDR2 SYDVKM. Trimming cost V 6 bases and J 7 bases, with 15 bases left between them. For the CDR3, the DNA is TGTGCCAGCAGCTCCCTCCGGGGGTGGACCCAGTACTTC. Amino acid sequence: CASSSLRGWTQYF. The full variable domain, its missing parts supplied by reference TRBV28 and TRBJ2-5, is DVKVTQSSRYLVKRTGEKVFLECVQDMDHENMFWYRQDPGLGLRLIYFSYDVKMKEKGDIPEGYSVSREKKERFSLILESASTNQTSMYLCASSSLRGWTQYFGPGTRLLVL.

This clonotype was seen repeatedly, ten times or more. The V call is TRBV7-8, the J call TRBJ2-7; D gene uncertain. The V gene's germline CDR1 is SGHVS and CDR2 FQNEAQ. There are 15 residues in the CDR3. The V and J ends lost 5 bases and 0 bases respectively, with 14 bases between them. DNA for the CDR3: TGTGCCAGCAGCCTTATTCTCCAGTTCTCCTACGAGCAGTACTTC. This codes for CASSLILQFSYEQYF.

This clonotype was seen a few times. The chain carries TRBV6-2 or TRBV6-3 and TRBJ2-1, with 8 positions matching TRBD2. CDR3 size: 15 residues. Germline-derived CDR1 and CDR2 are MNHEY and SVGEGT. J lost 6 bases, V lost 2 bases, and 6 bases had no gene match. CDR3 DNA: TGTGCCAGCAGTTACCAGCGGGAGTCGGGCAATGAGCAGTTCTTC. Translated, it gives CASSYQRESGNEQFF.